This entry describes one T cell receptor beta chain. This specimen belongs to a study of blood T cell repertoires in COVID-19. For the study at large: T cells, B-cell-depleted T cells, or PBMCs provided the cDNA or gDNA that served as material.

Per the original methods: It was from reference gene primer amplification that nucleated cell counts were estimated. Method: immunoSEQ multiplex PCR; TCRdb's copy keeps in-frame clones and lacks some. V and J calls and clone size are those listed in that table; D and trimming were worked out from the DNA. The table lists more than 60,000 clones, under 95% of them singletons. V lost 6 bases and J lost 2, with 15 bases in between. CDR1 and CDR2 from the germline V gene are MNHEY and SVGAGI. The CDR3 length is 15 residues. The chain is built from TRBV6-5 and TRBJ2-3; TRBD2 might be the D (6 bases). Sequenced material: peripheral blood. The TCR comes from a woman aged 80 or over with active or convalescent COVID-19. The CDR3 DNA is TGTGCCAGCAGACCCGGGACTTCTGTCACAGATACGCAGTATTTT. Protein sequence: CASRPGTSVTDTQYF.